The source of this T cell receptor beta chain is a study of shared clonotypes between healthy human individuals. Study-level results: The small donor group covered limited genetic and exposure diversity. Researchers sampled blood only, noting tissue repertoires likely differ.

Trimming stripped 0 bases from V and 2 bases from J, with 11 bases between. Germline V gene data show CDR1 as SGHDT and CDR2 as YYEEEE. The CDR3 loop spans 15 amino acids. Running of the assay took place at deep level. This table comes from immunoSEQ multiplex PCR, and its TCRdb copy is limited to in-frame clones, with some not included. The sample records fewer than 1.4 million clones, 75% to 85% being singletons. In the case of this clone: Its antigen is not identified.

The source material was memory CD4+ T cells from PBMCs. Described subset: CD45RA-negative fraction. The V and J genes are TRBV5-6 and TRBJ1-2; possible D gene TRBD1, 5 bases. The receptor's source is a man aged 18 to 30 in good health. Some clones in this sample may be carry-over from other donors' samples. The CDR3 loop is CASSLGRGWNYGYTF. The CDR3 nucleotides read TGTGCCAGCAGCTTGGGGAGGGGATGGAACTATGGCTACACCTTC.